The clone carrying this T cell receptor beta chain has just a few counts. Its antigen is unidentified. This sample stems from a study of response to subunit inactivated influenza vaccine. Study-level findings and limits: Researchers suggested that each seasonal influenza vaccination recruits few new T cells.

V lost 4 bases and J lost 4; bases outside the gene matches: 6. CDR3 length: 15 amino acids. Germline lookup yields CDR1 LNHNV and CDR2 YYDKDF (reference sequence). TCRdb re-derived calls from the RT-PCR reads in MiXCR, one entry per CDR3 protein. The table lists more than 250,000 distinct CDR3 sequences, 21% of them singletons. V and J are TRBV15 and TRBJ2-2, with 7 bases identical to TRBD1. The sample was PBMCs from blood, taken about 20 months after vaccination. This sequence was found in a man aged 50 to 69 who received an inactivated influenza vaccine. DNA of the CDR3: TGTGCCACCAGCACGACAGGGCTAGTCACCGGGGAGCTGTTTTTT. Translated: CATSTTGLVTGELFF.